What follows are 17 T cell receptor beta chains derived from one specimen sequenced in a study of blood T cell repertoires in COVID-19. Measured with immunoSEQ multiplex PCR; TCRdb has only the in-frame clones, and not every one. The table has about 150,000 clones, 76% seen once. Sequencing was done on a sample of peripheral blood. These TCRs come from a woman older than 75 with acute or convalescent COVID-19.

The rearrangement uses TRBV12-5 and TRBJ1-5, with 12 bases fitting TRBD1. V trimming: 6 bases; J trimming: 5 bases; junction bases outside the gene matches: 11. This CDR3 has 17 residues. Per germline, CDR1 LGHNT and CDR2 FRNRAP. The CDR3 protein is CASGVIPGQGAYQPQHF. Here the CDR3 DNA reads TGTGCTAGTGGCGTCATTCCGGGACAGGGGGCGTATCAGCCCCAGCATTTT.

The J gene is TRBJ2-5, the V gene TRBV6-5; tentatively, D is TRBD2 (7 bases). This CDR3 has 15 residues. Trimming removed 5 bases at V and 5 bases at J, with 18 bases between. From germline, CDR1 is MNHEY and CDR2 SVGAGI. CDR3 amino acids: CASSPSPGGLETQYF. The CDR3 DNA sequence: TGTGCCAGCAGTCCCTCCCCCGGGGGGCTGGAGACCCAGTACTTC.

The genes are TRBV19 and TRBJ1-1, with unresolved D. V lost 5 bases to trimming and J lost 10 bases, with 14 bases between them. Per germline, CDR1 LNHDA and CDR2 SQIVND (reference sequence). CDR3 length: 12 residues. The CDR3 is CASSLSPGGAFF. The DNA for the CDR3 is TGTGCCAGTAGTCTTTCCCCGGGAGGAGCTTTCTTT.

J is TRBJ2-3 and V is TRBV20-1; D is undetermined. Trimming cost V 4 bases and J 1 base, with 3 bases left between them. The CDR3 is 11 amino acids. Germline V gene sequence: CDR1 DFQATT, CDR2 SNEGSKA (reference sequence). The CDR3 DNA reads TGCAGTGCTACTCGCACAGATACGCAGTATTTT. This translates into CSATRTDTQYF.

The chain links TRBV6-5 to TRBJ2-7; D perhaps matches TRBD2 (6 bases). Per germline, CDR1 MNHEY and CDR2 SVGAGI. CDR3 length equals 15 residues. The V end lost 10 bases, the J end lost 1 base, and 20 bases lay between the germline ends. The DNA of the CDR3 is TGTGCCATCCTGGGGTTCGGGACTGAATCCTACGAGCAGTACTTC. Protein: CAILGFGTESYEQYF.

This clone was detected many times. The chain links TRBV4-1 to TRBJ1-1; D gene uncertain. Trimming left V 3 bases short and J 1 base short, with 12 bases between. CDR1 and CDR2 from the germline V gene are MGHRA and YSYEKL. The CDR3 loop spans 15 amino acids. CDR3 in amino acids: CASSHLTGKNTEAFF. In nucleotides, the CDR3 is TGCGCCAGCAGCCACCTCACCGGGAAGAACACTGAAGCTTTCTTT.

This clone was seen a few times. CDR3 bases: TGTGCCAGCTCAATTGACAGCCGGGCTACTGAAGCTTTCTTT. It specifies CASSIDSRATEAFF. This chain joins TRBV18 and TRBJ1-1; a weak D match, TRBD1 (5 bases). This CDR3 has 14 amino acids. Trimming took 5 bases from V and 5 from J, leaving 15 bases between them. The germline gives CDR1 KGHSH, CDR2 LQKENI.

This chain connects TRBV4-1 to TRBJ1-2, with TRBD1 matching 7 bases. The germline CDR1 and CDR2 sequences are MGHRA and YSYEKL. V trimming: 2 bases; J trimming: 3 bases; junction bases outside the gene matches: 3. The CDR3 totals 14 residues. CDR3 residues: CASSQPDRYYGYTF. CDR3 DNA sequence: TGCGCCAGCAGCCAACCGGACAGGTACTATGGCTACACCTTC.

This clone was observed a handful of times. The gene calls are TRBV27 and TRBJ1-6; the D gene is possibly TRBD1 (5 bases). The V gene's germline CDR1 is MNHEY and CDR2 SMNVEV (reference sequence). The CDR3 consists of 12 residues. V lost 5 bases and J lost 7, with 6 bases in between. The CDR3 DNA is TGTGCCAGCAGTGCAGGGAATTCACCCCTCCACTTT. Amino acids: CASSAGNSPLHF.

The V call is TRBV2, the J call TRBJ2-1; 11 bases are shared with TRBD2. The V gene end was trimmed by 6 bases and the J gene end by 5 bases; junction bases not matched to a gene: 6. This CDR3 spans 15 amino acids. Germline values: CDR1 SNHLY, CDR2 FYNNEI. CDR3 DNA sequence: TGTGCCAGCAGGGTACTAGCGGGAGTCCACAATGAGCAGTTCTTC. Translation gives CASRVLAGVHNEQFF.

The CDR3 loop is CASSFRLAKQETQYF. The DNA for the CDR3 is TGTGCCAGCAGCTTCCGACTAGCCAAGCAAGAGACCCAGTACTTC. This chain joins TRBV5-6 and TRBJ2-5; 7 nucleotides agree with TRBD2. V lost 2 bases and J lost 2; bases outside the gene matches: 6. The germline CDR1 and CDR2 sequences are SGHDT and YYEEEE. The CDR3 is 15 residues long. The full variable domain, rest sourced from reference TRBV5-6 and TRBJ2-5, is DAGVTQSPTHLIKTRGQQVTLRCSPKSGHDTVSWYQQALGQGPQFIFQYYEEEERQRGNFPDRFSGHQFPNYSSELNVNALLLGDSALYLCASSFRLAKQETQYFGPGTRLLVL.

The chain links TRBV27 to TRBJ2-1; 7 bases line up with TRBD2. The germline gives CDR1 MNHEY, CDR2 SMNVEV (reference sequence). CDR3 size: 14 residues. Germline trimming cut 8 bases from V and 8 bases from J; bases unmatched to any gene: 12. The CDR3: CASRDSGGIDEQFF. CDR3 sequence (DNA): TGTGCCAGCCGTGACTCGGGGGGTATTGATGAGCAGTTCTTC.

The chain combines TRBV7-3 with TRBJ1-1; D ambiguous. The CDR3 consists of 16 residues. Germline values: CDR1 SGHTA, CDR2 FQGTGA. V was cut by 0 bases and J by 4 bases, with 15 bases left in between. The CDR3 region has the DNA TGTGCCAGCAGCTTAACGCCGCTACGGGGTGCCACTGAAGCTTTCTTT. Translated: CASSLTPLRGATEAFF. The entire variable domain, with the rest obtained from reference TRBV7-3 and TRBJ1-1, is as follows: GAGVSQTPSNKVTEKGKYVELRCDPISGHTALYWYRQSLGQGPEFLIYFQGTGAADDSGLPNDRFFAVRPEGSVSTLKIQRTERGDSAVYLCASSLTPLRGATEAFFGQGTRLTVV.

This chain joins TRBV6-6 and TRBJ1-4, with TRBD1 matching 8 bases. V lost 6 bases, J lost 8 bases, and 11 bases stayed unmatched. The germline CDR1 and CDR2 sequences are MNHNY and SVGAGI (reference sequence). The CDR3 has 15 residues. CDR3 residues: CASRDRDRGREKLFF. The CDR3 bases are TGTGCCAGCAGAGACCGTGACAGGGGTCGGGAAAAACTGTTTTTT.

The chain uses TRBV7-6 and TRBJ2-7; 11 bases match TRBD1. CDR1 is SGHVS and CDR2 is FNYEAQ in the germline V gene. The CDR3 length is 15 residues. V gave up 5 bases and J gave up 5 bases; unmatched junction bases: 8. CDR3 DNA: TGTGCCAGCAGCGACCGACGGACAGGGGGCGACGAGCAGTACTTC. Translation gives CASSDRRTGGDEQYF. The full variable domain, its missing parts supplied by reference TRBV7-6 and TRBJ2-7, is GAGVSQSPRYKVTKRGQDVALRCDPISGHVSLYWYRQALGQGPEFLTYFNYEAQQDKSGLPNDRFSAERPEGSISTLTIQRTEQRDSAMYRCASSDRRTGGDEQYFGPGTRLTVT.

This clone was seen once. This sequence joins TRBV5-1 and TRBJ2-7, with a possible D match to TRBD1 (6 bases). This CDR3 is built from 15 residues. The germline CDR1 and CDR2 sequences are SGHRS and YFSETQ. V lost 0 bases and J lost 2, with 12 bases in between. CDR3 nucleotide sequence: TGCGCCAGCAGCTTGGTTGCAGGGGACACCTACGAGCAGTACTTC. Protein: CASSLVAGDTYEQYF.

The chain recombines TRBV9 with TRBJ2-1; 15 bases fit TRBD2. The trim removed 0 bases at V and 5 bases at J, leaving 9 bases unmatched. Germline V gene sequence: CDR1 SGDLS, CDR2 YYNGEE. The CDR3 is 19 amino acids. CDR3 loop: CASSVGGTSGRLLDNEQFF. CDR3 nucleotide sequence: TGTGCCAGCAGCGTAGGGGGGACTAGCGGGAGGCTCCTCGACAATGAGCAGTTCTTC. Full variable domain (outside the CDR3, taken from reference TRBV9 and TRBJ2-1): DSGVTQTPKHLITATGQRVTLRCSPRSGDLSVYWYQQSLDQGLQFLIQYYNGEERAKGNILERFSAQQFPDLHSELNLSSLELGDSALYFCASSVGGTSGRLLDNEQFFGPGTRLTVL.